This T cell receptor beta chain was identified in a study of cytomegalovirus exposure and HLA in healthy donors. Across the study: Unique TCRs from HLA-typed donors, approximately 80 million of them, were held in an early data release. Whole-study results and caveats: Generally TCR sequences proved uncommon, though certain public TCRs appeared in numerous donors. Later analysis suggested most CMV-associated TCR beta chains were HLA-restricted.

CDR1 is SGHRS, CDR2 YFSETQ, per germline. Unmatched junction bases numbered 4, after V lost 0 bases and J lost 0 bases. The CDR3 is made up of 16 amino acids. The PCR made use of 60 Vbeta and 13 Jbeta primers. Profiled with immunoSEQ multiplex PCR; TCRdb holds only in-frame clones, not every one. This table holds fewer than 250,000 clones, approximately 87% found once. In regard to this clone: Its cognate antigen is unknown. This CDR3 is also generated by other DNA sequences in the sample.

This sequence was found in a man under 40 in good health and CMV-seronegative. Sample: PBMCs. The rearrangement uses TRBV5-1 and TRBJ2-3; 7 nucleotides match TRBD2. The CDR3 DNA is TGCGCCAGCAGCTTGGGTCTAGCGGCTAGCACAGATACGCAGTATTTT. It yields the protein CASSLGLAASTDTQYF.